This TCR beta chain was recovered during a study of CD8+ T cells in alopecia areata. Germline trimming cut 2 bases from V and 4 bases from J; bases unmatched to any gene: 9. The CDR3 has 16 residues. Per germline, CDR1 SEHNR and CDR2 FQNEAQ (reference sequence). The treatment is: oral pan-JAK inhibitor, 5-10 mg twice daily. Extraction and reverse transcription of RNA yielded cDNA as the sequencing template. Measured with immunoSEQ multiplex PCR; TCRdb has only the in-frame clones, and not every one. The sample lists under 350,000 clones; roughly 50% were seen once. Only a few counts were recorded for this clone.

Sequencing was performed on CD4+ T cells sorted from blood, taken at week 24, from a patient treated with tofacitinib. The source of this sequence is a human donor with alopecia areata. This rearrangement joins TRBV7-9 to TRBJ2-3; 7 nucleotides align to TRBD2. The CDR3 loop reads CASSLSGSSGADTQYF. In nucleotides, the CDR3 is TGTGCCAGCAGCTTAAGTGGGTCCAGCGGGGCAGATACGCAGTATTTT.